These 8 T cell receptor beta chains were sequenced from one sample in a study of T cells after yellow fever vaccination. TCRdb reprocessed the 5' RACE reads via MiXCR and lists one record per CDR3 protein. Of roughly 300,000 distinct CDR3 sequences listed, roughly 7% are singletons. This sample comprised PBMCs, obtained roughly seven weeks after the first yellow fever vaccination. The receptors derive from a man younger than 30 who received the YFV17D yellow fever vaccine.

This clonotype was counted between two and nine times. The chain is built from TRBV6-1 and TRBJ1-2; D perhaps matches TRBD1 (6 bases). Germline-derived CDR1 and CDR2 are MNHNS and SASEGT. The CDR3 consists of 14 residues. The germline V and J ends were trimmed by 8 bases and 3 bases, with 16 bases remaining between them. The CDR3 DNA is TGTGCCAGCTCCACCTTTACAGGGCACTATGGCTACACCTTC. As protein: CASSTFTGHYGYTF.

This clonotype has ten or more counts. CDR3 sequence: CASTPGELTDTQYF. The CDR3, as DNA: TGCGCCAGCACGCCAGGGGAGTTGACAGATACGCAGTATTTT. This chain joins TRBV5-1 and TRBJ2-3; perhaps TRBD1 as D (6 bases). V gave up 6 bases and J gave up 3 bases, with 14 bases separating them. CDR1 is SGHRS and CDR2 is YFSETQ in the germline V gene. This CDR3 region has 14 residues. The complete variable domain, with remaining parts taken from reference TRBV5-1 and TRBJ2-3, reads KAGVTQTPRYLIKTRGQQVTLSCSPISGHRSVSWYQQTPGQGLQFLFEYFSETQRNKGNFPGRFSGRQFSNSRSEMNVSTLELGDSALYLCASTPGELTDTQYFGPGTRLTVL.

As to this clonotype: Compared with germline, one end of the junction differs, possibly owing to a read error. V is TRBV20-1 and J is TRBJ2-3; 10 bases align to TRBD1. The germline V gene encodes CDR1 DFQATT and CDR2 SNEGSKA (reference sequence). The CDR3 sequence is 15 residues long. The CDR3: CCARAGQGITDTQYF. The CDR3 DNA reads TGCTGTGCTAGAGCGGGACAGGGGATCACAGATACGCAGTATTTT.

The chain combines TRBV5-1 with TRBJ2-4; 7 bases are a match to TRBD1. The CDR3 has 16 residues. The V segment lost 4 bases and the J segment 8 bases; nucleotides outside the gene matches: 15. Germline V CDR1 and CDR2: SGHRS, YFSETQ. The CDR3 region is CASSEGTAMTADIQYF. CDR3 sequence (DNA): TGCGCCAGCAGCGAAGGGACAGCTATGACCGCAGACATTCAGTACTTC.

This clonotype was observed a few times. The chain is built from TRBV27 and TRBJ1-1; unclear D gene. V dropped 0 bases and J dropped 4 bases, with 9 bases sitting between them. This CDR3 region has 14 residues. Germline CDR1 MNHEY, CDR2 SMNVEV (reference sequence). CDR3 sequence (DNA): TGTGCCAGCAGTTTATCGATCAGAATCACTGAAGCTTTCTTT. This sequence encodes CASSLSIRITEAFF.

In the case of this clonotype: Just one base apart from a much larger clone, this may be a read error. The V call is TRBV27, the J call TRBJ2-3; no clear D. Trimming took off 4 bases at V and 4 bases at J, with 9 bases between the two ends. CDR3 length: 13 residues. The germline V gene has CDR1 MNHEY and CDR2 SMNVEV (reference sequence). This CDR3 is CASSSSSSDTQYF. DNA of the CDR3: TGTGCCAGCAGTTCCTCAAGCTCAGATACGCAGTATTTT.

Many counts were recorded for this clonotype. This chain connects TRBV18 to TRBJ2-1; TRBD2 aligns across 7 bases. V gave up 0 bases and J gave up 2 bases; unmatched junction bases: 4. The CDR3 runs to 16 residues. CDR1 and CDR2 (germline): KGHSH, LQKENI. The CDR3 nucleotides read TGTGCCAGCTCACCACCGTACAGCGGGACCTACAATGAGCAGTTCTTC. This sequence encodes CASSPPYSGTYNEQFF.

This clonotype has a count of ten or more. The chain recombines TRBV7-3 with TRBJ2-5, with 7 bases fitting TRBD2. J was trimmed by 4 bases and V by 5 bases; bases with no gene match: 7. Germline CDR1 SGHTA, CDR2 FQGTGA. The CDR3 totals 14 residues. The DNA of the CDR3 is TGTGCCAGCAGCCCAAGCGGGGTTGGAGAGACCCAGTACTTC. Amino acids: CASSPSGVGETQYF.